This T cell receptor beta chain was identified in a study of blood T cell repertoires in COVID-19. Study-wide background: The samples span acute and convalescent COVID-19 from the United States, Italy and Spain. From T cells, B-cell-depleted T cells, or PBMCs came the material, which was cDNA or gDNA.

As originally analysed: Reference gene primer amplification gave nucleated cell count estimates. Measured with immunoSEQ multiplex PCR; TCRdb has only the in-frame clones, and not every one. V, J and clone size are those of that table, while D and trimming were read from the DNA. The data hold about 140,000 clones, with 70% to 85% observed a single time. This clone was seen just once. Looked up from germline, CDR1 is SGHNT and CDR2 is YYREEE (reference sequence). Deletions cut 0 bases from V and 5 bases from J, with 15 bases between. The CDR3 has 16 amino acids. This clonotype originated in a woman older than 75 in a cohort sampled during active or convalescent COVID-19. The chain combines TRBV5-4 with TRBJ2-1; perhaps TRBD2 as D (6 bases). The specimen sequenced was peripheral blood. DNA for the CDR3: TGTGCCAGCAGCTTGGTGGCGGGACTCCTAGACAATGAGCAGTTCTTC. Its translation is CASSLVAGLLDNEQFF.